This TCR beta chain was identified during a study of blood T cell repertoires in COVID-19. At the level of the study: Acute and convalescent COVID-19 samples came from the United States, Italy and Spain. T cells, B-cell-depleted T cells, or PBMCs provided the cDNA or gDNA that served as material.

Per the original methods: Amplification of reference gene primers provided the estimated nucleated cell counts. Sequenced by immunoSEQ multiplex PCR; TCRdb stores in-frame clones only, minus some. The V and J calls and the clone size are those of that table, but D and trimming were determined from the DNA. The sample holds around 160,000 clones; approximately 80% are singletons and the top ten take under 7%. This study enrolled people aged roughly 18 to 90 from approximately 25 US geographic areas. Trimming took 4 bases from V and 0 from J, leaving 16 bases between them. Per the germline V gene, CDR1 is LGHDT and CDR2 is YNNKEL (reference sequence). The CDR3 extends over 16 amino acids.

This sequence was found in a man aged 35 to 55 who had recovered from COVID-19. The rearrangement uses TRBV3-1 (or the pseudogene TRBV3-2) and TRBJ2-7; D remains ambiguous. Sample: PBMCs or T cells enriched from blood (not recorded which). The CDR3 here is CASSPLSGWASYEQYF. CDR3 in DNA: TGTGCCAGCAGCCCCTTGTCCGGATGGGCCTCCTACGAGCAGTACTTC.